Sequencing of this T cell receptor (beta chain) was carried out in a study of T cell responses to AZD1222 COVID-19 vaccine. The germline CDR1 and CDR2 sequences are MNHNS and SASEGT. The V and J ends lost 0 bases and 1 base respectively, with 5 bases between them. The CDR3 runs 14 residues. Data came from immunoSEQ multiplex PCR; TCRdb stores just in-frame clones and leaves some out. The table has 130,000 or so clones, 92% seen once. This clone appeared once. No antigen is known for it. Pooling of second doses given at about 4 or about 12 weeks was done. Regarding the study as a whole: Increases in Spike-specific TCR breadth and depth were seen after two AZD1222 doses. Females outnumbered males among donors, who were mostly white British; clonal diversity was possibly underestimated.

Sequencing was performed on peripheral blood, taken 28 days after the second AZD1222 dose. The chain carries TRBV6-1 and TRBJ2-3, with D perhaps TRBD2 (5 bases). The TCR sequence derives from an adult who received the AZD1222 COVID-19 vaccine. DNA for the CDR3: TGTGCCAGCAGTGAAGCGAGGGGCACAGATACGCAGTATTTT. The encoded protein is CASSEARGTDTQYF.